This T cell receptor beta chain was found in a study of T cell changes during pregnancy in multiple sclerosis. Germline V gives CDR1 SGHVS, CDR2 FQNEAQ. This CDR3 has 13 amino acids. After removal of 5 bases from V and 9 bases from J, the junction contained 7 bases not matched to a gene. The assay was immunoSEQ multiplex PCR, and TCRdb's table has in-frame clones only and misses some. The sample records more than 65,000 clones, 90% to 95% being singletons. This chain links TRBV7-8 with TRBJ2-1; 7 nucleotides match TRBD2. Sequences were derived from peripheral blood, sampled in the first trimester of pregnancy. This receptor was identified in a female donor with multiple sclerosis, enrolled in a pregnancy study. CDR3 sequence (DNA): TGTGCCAGCAGCCCCCCCGGGGGGTTTGAGCAGTTCTTC. Its protein product is CASSPPGGFEQFF.